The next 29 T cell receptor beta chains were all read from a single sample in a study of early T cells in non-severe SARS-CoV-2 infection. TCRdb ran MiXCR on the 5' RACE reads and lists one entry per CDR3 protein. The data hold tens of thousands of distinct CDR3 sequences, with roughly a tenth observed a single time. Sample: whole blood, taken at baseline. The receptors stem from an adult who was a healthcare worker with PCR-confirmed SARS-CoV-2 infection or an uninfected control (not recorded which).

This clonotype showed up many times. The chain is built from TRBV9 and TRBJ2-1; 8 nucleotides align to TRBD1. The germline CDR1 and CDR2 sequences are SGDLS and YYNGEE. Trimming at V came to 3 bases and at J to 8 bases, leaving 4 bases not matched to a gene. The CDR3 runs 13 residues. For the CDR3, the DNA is TGTGCCAGCAGCGAGACAGGGGTAGATGAGCAGTTCTTC. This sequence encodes CASSETGVDEQFF.

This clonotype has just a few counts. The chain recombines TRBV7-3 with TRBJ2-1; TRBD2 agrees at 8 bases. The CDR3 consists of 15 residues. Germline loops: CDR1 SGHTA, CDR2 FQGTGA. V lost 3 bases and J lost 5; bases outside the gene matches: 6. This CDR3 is CASSLGLGRNNEQFF. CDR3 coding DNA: TGTGCCAGCAGCTTGGGACTAGGGAGGAACAATGAGCAGTTCTTC.

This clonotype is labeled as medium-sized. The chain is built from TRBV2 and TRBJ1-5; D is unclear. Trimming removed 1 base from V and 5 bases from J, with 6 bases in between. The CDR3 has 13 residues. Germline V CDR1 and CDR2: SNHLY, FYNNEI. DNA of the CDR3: TGTGCCAGCAGTGAAGGACGGTATCAGCCCCAGCATTTT. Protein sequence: CASSEGRYQPQHF.

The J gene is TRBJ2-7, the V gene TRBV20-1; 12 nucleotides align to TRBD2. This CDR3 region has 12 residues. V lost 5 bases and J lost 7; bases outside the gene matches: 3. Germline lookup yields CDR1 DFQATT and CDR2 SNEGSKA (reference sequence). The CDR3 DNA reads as TGCAGTGCTTCCGGACTAGCGGGGGAGCAGTACTTC. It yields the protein CSASGLAGEQYF.

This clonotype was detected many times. The CDR3 here is CASSQETPGQTGATNEKLFF. The CDR3 DNA sequence: TGTGCCAGCAGCCAAGAGACACCGGGACAGACTGGCGCAACTAATGAAAAACTGTTTTTT. V is TRBV3-1 and J is TRBJ1-4, with 7 bases that match TRBD1. Germline V gene lookup returns CDR1 LGHDT and CDR2 YNNKEL (reference sequence). The V segment lost 0 bases and the J segment 0 bases; nucleotides outside the gene matches: 13. The CDR3 runs 20 residues.

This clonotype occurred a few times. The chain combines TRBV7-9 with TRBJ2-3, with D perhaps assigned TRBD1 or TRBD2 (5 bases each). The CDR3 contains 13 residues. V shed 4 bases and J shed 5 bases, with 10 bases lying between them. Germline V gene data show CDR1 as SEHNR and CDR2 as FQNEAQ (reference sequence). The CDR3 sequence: CASSSGSEDTQYF. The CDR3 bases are TGTGCCAGCAGCTCAGGGAGTGAAGATACGCAGTATTTT.

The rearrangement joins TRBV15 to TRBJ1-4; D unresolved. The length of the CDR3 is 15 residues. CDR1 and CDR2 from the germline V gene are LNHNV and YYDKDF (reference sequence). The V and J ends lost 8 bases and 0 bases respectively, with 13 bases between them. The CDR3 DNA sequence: TGTGCCACCCTGAAAGAGGGAGCAACTAATGAAAAACTGTTTTTT. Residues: CATLKEGATNEKLFF.

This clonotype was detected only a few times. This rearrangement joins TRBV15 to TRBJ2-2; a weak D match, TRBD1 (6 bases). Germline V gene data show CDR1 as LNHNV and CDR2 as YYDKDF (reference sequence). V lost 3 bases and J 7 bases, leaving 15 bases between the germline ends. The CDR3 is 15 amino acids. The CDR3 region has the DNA TGTGCCACCAGCAGCTTCGCAGGGGCTGGCGGGGAGCTGTTTTTT. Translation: CATSSFAGAGGELFF.

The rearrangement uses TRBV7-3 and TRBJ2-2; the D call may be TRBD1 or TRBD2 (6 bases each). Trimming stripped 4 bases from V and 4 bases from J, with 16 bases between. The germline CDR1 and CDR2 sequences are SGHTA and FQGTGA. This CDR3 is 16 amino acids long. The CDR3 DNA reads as TGTGCCAGCAGCTCCCACAGGGAGGACGGCACCGGGGAGCTGTTTTTT. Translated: CASSSHREDGTGELFF.

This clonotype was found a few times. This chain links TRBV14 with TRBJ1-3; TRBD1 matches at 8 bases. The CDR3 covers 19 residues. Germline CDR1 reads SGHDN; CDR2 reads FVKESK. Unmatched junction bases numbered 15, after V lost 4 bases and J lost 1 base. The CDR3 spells CASSRPRTGLIFSGNTIYF. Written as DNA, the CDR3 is TGTGCCAGCAGCCGCCCAAGGACAGGGTTGATTTTTTCTGGAAACACCATATATTTT.

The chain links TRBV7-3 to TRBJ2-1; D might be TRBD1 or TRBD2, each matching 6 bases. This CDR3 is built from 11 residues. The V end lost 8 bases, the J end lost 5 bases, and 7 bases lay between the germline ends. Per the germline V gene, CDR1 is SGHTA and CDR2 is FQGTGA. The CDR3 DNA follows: TGTGCCAGCGGGGGGCACAATGAGCAGTTCTTC. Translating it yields CASGGHNEQFF.

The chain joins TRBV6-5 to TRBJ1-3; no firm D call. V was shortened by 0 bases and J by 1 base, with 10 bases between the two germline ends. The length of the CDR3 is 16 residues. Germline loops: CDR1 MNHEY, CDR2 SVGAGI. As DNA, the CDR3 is TGTGCCAGCAGTTACTCGAGCCCCCGGTCTGGAAACACCATATATTTT. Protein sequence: CASSYSSPRSGNTIYF.

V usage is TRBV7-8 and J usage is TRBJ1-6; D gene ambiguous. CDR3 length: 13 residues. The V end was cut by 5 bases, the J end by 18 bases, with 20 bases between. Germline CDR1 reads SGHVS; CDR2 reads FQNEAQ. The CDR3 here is CASSPGHAALPHF. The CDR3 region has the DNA TGTGCCAGCAGCCCCGGGCATGCGGCCCTTCCCCACTTT.

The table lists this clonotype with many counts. The CDR3 coding sequence is TGCAGCGTTGAAAGGGACAGGGGACCAGATACGCAGTATTTT. This sequence encodes CSVERDRGPDTQYF. This chain uses TRBV29-1 with TRBJ2-3, with 10 positions matching TRBD1. Per the germline V gene, CDR1 is SQVTM and CDR2 is ANQGSEA. J was trimmed by 4 bases and V by 2 bases; bases with no gene match: 3. The CDR3 extends over 14 amino acids.

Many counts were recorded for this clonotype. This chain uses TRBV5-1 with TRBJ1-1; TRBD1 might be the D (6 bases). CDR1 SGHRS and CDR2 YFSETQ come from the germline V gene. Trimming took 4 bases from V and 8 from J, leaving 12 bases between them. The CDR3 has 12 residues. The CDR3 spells CASSGQTGEAFF. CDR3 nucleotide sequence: TGCGCCAGCAGCGGACAGACAGGCGAAGCTTTCTTT.

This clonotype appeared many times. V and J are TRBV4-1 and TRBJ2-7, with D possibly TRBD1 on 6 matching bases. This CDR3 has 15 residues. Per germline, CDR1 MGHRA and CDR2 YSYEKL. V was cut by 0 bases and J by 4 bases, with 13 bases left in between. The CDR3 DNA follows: TGCGCCAGCAGCCAAGATCGTGGGGGCGGGTACGAGCAGTACTTC. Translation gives CASSQDRGGGYEQYF.

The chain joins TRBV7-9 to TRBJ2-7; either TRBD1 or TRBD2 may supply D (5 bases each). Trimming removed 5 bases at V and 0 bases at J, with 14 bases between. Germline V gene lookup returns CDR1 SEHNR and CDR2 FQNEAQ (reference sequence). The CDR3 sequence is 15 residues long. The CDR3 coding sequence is TGTGCCAGCAGCCTAGGCCGGGACGGCTCCTACGAGCAGTACTTC. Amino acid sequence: CASSLGRDGSYEQYF.

The CDR3 DNA reads as TGCAGTGCAAGACCCACAAGGGGCAACTACGAGCAGTACTTC. This codes for CSARPTRGNYEQYF. V usage is TRBV20-1 and J usage is TRBJ2-7, with TRBD1 as a possible D gene (5 bases). Germline assignment: CDR1 DFQATT and CDR2 SNEGSKA (reference sequence). The CDR3 has 14 residues. V lost 6 bases and J lost 3, with 18 bases in between.

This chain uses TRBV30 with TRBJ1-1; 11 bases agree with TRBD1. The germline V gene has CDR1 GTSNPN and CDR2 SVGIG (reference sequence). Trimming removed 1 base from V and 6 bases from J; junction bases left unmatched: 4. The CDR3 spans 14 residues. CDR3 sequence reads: CAWSAGQGASEAFF. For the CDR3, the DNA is TGTGCCTGGAGTGCCGGACAGGGGGCGTCTGAAGCTTTCTTT.

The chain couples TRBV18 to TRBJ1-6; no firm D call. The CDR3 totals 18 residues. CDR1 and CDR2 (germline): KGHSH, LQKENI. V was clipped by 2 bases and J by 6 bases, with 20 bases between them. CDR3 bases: TGTGCCAGCTCACCAATACACCCTAATAGTGATGGTAATTCACCCCTCCACTTT. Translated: CASSPIHPNSDGNSPLHF.

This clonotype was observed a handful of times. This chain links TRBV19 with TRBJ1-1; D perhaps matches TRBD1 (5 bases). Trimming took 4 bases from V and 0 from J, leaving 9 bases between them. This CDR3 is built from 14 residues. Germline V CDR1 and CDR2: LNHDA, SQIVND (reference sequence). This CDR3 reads CASSTQGLNTEAFF. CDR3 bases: TGTGCCAGTAGTACCCAGGGTCTGAACACTGAAGCTTTCTTT.

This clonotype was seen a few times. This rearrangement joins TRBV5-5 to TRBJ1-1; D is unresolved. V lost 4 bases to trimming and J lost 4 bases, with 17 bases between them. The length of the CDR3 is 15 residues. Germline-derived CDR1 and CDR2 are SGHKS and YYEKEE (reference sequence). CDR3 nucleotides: TGTGCCAGCAGCCCTAATACGGCCTTGGCCACTGAAGCTTTCTTT. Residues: CASSPNTALATEAFF.

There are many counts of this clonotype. CDR3 DNA sequence: TGTGCCAGCAGCCGCGAGGACAGGGATAAGCAGTACTTC. Its translation is CASSREDRDKQYF. The chain couples TRBV3-1 to TRBJ2-7, with 8 bases identical to TRBD1. The CDR3 has 13 amino acids. The V segment lost 4 bases and the J segment 8 bases; nucleotides outside the gene matches: 7. CDR1 and CDR2 (germline): LGHDT, YNNKEL (reference sequence).

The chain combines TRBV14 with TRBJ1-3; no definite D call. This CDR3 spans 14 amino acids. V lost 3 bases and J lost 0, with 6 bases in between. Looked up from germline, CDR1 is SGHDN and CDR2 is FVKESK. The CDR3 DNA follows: TGTGCCAGCAGCCACACCAGCTCTGGAAACACCATATATTTT. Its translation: CASSHTSSGNTIYF. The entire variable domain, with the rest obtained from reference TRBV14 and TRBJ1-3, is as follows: EAGVTQFPSHSVIEKGQTVTLRCDPISGHDNLYWYRRVMGKEIKFLLHFVKESKQDESGMPNNRFLAERTGGTYSTLKVQPAELEDSGVYFCASSHTSSGNTIYFGEGSWLTVV.

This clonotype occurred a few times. CDR3 nucleotide sequence: TGTGCCAGCAGTTACGGCAGACAGGGAGACACCGGGGAGCTGTTTTTT. Amino acid sequence: CASSYGRQGDTGELFF. The chain combines TRBV6-6 with TRBJ2-2; 7 nucleotides align to TRBD1. After removal of 2 bases from V and 3 bases from J, the junction contained 6 bases not matched to a gene. The CDR3 runs 16 residues. The germline V gene encodes CDR1 MNHNY and CDR2 SVGAGI (reference sequence).

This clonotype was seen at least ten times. DNA for the CDR3: TGCGCCAGCAGCCAAGGCCGGGACATCACCTACGAGCAGTACTTC. Its protein product is CASSQGRDITYEQYF. This chain links TRBV4-3 with TRBJ2-7; weak D call: TRBD1 (6 bases). This CDR3 contains 15 residues. With 1 base removed from V and 2 bases from J, the gap between germline ends came to 12 bases. CDR1 and CDR2 from the germline V gene are LGHNA and YSLEER.

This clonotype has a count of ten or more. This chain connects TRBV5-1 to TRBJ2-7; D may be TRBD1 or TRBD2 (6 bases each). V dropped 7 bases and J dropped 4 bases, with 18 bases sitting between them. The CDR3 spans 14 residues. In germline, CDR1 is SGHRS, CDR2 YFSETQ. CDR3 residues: CASSARGAAYEQYF. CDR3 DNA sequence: TGCGCCAGCTCCGCTAGGGGGGCGGCATACGAGCAGTACTTC.

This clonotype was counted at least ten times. The CDR3 bases are TGCAGCGTTGAGGCCCCATGGATTGAGGGGTCTGAAGCTTTCTTT. This codes for CSVEAPWIEGSEAFF. This chain links TRBV29-1 with TRBJ1-1; D is perhaps TRBD1 (5 bases). V was shortened by 3 bases and J by 6 bases, with 20 bases between the two germline ends. This CDR3 has 15 residues. Germline CDR1 SQVTM, CDR2 ANQGSEA.

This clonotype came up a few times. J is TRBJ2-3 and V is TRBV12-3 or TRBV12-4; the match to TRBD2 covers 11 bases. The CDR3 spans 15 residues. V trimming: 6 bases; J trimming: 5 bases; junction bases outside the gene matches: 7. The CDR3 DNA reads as TGTGCCAGCAGGTCTAGCGGGGGGATACGAGATACGCAGTATTTT. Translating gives CASRSSGGIRDTQYF.